The next 9 T cell receptor beta chains were all read from a single sample in a study of cytomegalovirus exposure and HLA in healthy donors. The study ran its PCR with 60 Vbeta and 13 Jbeta primers. The table came from immunoSEQ multiplex PCR; TCRdb's copy has only in-frame clones and leaves some out. The sample lists more than 50,000 clones; 85% were seen once. The sequencing sample was made of PBMCs. The receptors were sampled from a female donor in good health and CMV-seronegative.

The chain is built from TRBV5-1 and TRBJ2-7; no definite D call. The ends were cut back, 0 bases at V and 2 bases at J, with 15 bases in the middle. Germline V gene data show CDR1 as SGHRS and CDR2 as YFSETQ. The CDR3 spans 16 residues. This CDR3 is CASSLAIGVRPYEQYF. In DNA, the CDR3 is TGCGCCAGCAGCTTGGCCATCGGCGTCAGGCCCTACGAGCAGTACTTC.

CDR3 sequence (DNA): TGTGCCAGCAGCTTAGAGGGGGCTGTGGGGCGACAGCCCCAGCATTTT. This translates into CASSLEGAVGRQPQHF. The chain uses TRBV7-2 and TRBJ1-5, with 7 bases that match TRBD1. Germline trimming cut 1 base from V and 7 bases from J; bases unmatched to any gene: 10. Germline lookup yields CDR1 SGHTA and CDR2 FQGNSA. CDR3 length: 16 amino acids.

This clone is a singleton in its sample. This chain joins TRBV5-1 and TRBJ2-2; possibly TRBD1 for D (6 bases). Between the trimmed V and J ends, which lost 4 bases and 5 bases, there was a span of 12 bases. The CDR3 is 14 residues long. In germline, CDR1 is SGHRS, CDR2 YFSETQ. The CDR3 protein is CASSLRGGTGELFF. The DNA for the CDR3 is TGCGCCAGCAGCCTCAGGGGCGGAACCGGGGAGCTGTTTTTT.

This chain joins TRBV5-1 and TRBJ2-6; possible D gene TRBD1, 6 bases. This CDR3 is 15 amino acids long. V was cut by 2 bases and J by 0 bases, with 6 bases left in between. CDR1 and CDR2 from the germline V gene are SGHRS and YFSETQ. The CDR3 DNA sequence: TGCGCCAGCAGCTTACAGGGCTCTGGGGCCAACGTCCTGACTTTC. It encodes CASSLQGSGANVLTF.

The CDR3 DNA reads as TGTGCCAGCAGCGACAGGGGGCTGGGGCAGCCCCAGCATTTT. Translation gives CASSDRGLGQPQHF. The chain carries TRBV4-2 and TRBJ1-5; 10 bases map to TRBD1. The V segment lost 5 bases and the J segment 7 bases; nucleotides outside the gene matches: 5. This CDR3 spans 14 amino acids. Germline V gene lookup returns CDR1 LGHNA and CDR2 YNFKEQ.

The J gene is TRBJ2-6, the V gene TRBV2; 10 nucleotides match TRBD1. V dropped 4 bases and J dropped 0; count of bases not matched to a gene: 3. The CDR3 runs 17 residues. Per the germline V gene, CDR1 is SNHLY and CDR2 is FYNNEI. DNA for the CDR3: TGTGCCAGCAGTGGACAGGGGGCTCCCTCTGGGGCCAACGTCCTGACTTTC. As protein: CASSGQGAPSGANVLTF.

The chain is built from TRBV27 and TRBJ1-2; 9 positions agree with TRBD1. The CDR3 consists of 15 residues. V gave up 5 bases and J gave up 8 bases; unmatched junction bases: 12. Germline CDR1 is MNHEY and CDR2 is SMNVEV (reference sequence). For the CDR3, the DNA is TGTGCCAGCAGTGGGGGGAACAGGGGGCTGCGGGGCTACACCTTC. Its translation is CASSGGNRGLRGYTF.

A few counts support this clone. The chain couples TRBV7-3 to TRBJ2-3; 14 bases agree with TRBD2. The ends lost 5 bases at V and 5 bases at J; junction bases unmatched: 3. Germline V gives CDR1 SGHTA, CDR2 FQGTGA. The CDR3 runs to 15 residues. CDR3 in DNA: TGTGCCAGCAGCAAGACTAGCGGGAGGGGAGATACGCAGTATTTT. Residues: CASSKTSGRGDTQYF.

V is TRBV27 and J is TRBJ2-1; 7 bases are shared with TRBD2. Trimming removed 7 bases from V and 3 bases from J; junction bases left unmatched: 6. The CDR3 length is 14 residues. Germline values: CDR1 MNHEY, CDR2 SMNVEV (reference sequence). The CDR3 here is CASKQTSDYNEQFF. The DNA for the CDR3 is TGTGCCAGCAAGCAAACTAGCGACTACAATGAGCAGTTCTTC.